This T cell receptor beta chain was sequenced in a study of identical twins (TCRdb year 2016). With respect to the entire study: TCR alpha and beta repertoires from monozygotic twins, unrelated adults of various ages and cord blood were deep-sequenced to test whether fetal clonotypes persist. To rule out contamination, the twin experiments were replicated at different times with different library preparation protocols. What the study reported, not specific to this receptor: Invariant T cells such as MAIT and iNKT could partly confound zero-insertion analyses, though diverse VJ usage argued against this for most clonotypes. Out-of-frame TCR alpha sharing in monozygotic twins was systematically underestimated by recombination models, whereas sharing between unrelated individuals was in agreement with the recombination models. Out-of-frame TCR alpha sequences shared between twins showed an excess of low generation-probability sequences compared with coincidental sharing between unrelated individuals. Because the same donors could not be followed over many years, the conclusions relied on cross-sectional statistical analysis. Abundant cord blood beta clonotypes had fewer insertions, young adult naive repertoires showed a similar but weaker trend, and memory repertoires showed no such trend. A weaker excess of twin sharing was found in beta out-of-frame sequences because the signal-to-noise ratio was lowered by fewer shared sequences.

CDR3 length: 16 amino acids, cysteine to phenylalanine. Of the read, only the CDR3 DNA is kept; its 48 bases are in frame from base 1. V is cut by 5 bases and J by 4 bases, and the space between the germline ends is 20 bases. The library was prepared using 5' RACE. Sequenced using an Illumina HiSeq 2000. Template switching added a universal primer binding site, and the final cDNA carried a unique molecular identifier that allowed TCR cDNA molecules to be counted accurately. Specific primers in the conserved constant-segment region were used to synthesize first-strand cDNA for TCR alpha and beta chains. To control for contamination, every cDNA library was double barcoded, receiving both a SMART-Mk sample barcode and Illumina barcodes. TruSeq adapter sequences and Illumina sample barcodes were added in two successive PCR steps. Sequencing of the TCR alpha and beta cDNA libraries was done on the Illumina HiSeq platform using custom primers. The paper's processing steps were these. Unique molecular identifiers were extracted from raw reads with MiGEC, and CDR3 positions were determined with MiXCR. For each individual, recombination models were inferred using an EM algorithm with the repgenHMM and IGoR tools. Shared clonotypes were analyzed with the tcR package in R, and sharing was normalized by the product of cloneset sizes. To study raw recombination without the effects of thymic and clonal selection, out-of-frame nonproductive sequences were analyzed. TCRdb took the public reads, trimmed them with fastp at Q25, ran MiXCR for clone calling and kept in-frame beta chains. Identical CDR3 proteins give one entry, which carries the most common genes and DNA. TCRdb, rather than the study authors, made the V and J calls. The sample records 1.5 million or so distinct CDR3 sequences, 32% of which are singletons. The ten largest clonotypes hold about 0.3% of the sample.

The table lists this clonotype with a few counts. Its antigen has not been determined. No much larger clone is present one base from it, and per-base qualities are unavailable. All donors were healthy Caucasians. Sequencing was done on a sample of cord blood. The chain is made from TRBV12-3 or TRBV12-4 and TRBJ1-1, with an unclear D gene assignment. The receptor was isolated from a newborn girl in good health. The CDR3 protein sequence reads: CASSPSVGRIGTEAFF. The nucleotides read TGTGCCAGCAGTCCTAGCGTCGGTAGGATTGGCACTGAAGCTTTCTTT.